The source of this T cell receptor (beta chain) is a study of breast tumors, draining lymph nodes, adjacent tissues. The lymph nodes were axillary draining lymph nodes from breast cancer patients. TCRdb reanalysed the multiplex PCR reads using MiXCR and keeps one entry per CDR3 protein. The sample includes over 200,000 distinct CDR3 sequences, less than 35% of them seen just once. In the case of this clonotype: Its antigen remains unknown.

This CDR3 has 12 residues. CDR1 is DFQATT and CDR2 is SNEGSKA in the germline V gene (reference sequence). V shed 6 bases and J 4 bases; nucleotides not matched to a gene: 5. Study-wide points: The data were judged consistent with most tumor T cells coming from lymph node and expanding in tumor. Compared with lymph nodes, tumors were less diverse; compared with nontumor tissue, more.

The V call is TRBV20-1, the J call TRBJ1-2; 7 nucleotides align to TRBD1. Material: axillary lymph node tissue. This receptor was obtained from a female donor with breast cancer. Some clones in this sample may be carry-over from other donors' samples. CDR3 loop: CSAGDSPYGYTF. The CDR3 coding sequence is TGCAGTGCAGGGGACAGCCCCTATGGCTACACCTTC.